This is a list of T cell receptor beta chains from one sample in a study of blood T cells in healthy people across ages. Each CDR3 protein gets one entry after TCRdb re-called the 5' RACE reads with MiXCR. The sample lists around 500,000 distinct CDR3 sequences, around 48% occurring once. Sequencing was performed on blood. These receptors all come from an older man in good health. Each CDR3 is given with its conserved first and last residue. Fields, in order: CDR3 DNA, CDR3 protein, J gene, clone size, D gene, V gene. D genes are given only for firm matches. Only part of the rows carry a size: once, few, many, or a class if the clone is expanded.

TGCAGTGCTATTAGGACAGGGGGGTCCTACGAGCAGTACTTC | CSAIRTGGSYEQYF | TRBJ2-7 | . | TRBD1 | TRBV20-1
TGTGCCAGCAGCATAGGGGGGCTAGCAGGTTTCCAAGAGACCCAGTACTTC | CASSIGGLAGFQETQYF | TRBJ2-5 | . | . | TRBV7-2
TGTGCCAGCAGCCACCGCGACAGGGGGCGCATCTATGGCTACACCTTC | CASSHRDRGRIYGYTF | TRBJ1-2 | once | TRBD1 | TRBV3-1
TGTGCCAGCAGCCCAGGACAGGGTGTGTACGAGCGGTACTTC | CASSPGQGVYERYF | TRBJ2-7 | . | TRBD1 | TRBV7-9
TGTGCCAGCAGCTTCGGTAGGTATGAGCAGTTCTTC | CASSFGRYEQFF | TRBJ2-1 | few | . | TRBV7-9
TGTGCCAGCAGCTTAGCGGGCGGGGTGGGAAACAATGAGCAGTTCTTC | CASSLAGGVGNNEQFF | TRBJ2-1 | few | . | TRBV7-6
TGCAGTGCTAGAGGGGAGCTAGCGGGTTCAGATACGCAGTATTTT | CSARGELAGSDTQYF | TRBJ2-3 | once | TRBD2 | TRBV20-1
TGTGCCACCAGTGATTACAGGGCATGGTACTTC | CATSDYRAWYF | TRBJ2-7 | . | . | TRBV24-1
TGTGCCAGCACTCGGACAGGGGGCTATAATTCACCCCTCCACTTT | CASTRTGGYNSPLHF | TRBJ1-6 | . | TRBD1 | TRBV25-1
TGCGCCAGCAGCTCGGCGGTCGGTAGCGGTTCCTCCTACAATGAGCAGTTCTTC | CASSSAVGSGSSYNEQFF | TRBJ2-1 | . | . | TRBV5-1
TGTGCCAGCAGTTACTCAAGGACAGGGAGTACTGAAGCTTTCTTT | CASSYSRTGSTEAFF | TRBJ1-1 | . | TRBD1 | TRBV6-5
TGTGCCAGCAGTGACCGACTAGCAGGGCAAGAGACCCAGTACTTC | CASSDRLAGQETQYF | TRBJ2-5 | . | TRBD2 | TRBV2
TGCAGTGCTAGAGTGCCGGGAACTCAGGAGGGGCAGTACTTC | CSARVPGTQEGQYF | TRBJ2-7 | few | . | TRBV20-1
TGTGCCAGCAGTGCCATGAGGACTAGCGGGGGGCCGAGGCAGTTCTTC | CASSAMRTSGGPRQFF | TRBJ2-1 | . | TRBD2 | TRBV6-2/TRBV6-3
TGTGCCAGCAGCTTGGGTCTAGCGGGCCACGATGAGCAGTTCTTC | CASSLGLAGHDEQFF | TRBJ2-1 | few | TRBD2 | TRBV5-6
TGTGCCAGCAGCTGGAAGACTAGAGCCCGATCCTACGAGCAGTACTTC | CASSWKTRARSYEQYF | TRBJ2-7 | . | . | TRBV7-2